This T cell receptor beta chain emerged from a study of T cell responses to AZD1222 COVID-19 vaccine. Only in-frame clones appear in the TCRdb table, and some are missing; sequencing was by immunoSEQ multiplex PCR. The sample includes some 140,000 clones, roughly 91% of them seen just once. Study-level findings and limits: Researchers report vaccine-associated CD4 TCRs spanning spike, with dominance at 160-218 and 743-854. Elevations in Spike-specific TCR breadth and depth followed administration of two AZD1222 doses. Donors were largely white British and mainly female; clonal diversity was possibly underestimated. Among spike-specific TCRs, nearly half reportedly target unmutated variant regions.

Remarks on this clone: Its target is not known.

CDR1 SEHNR and CDR2 FQNEAQ come from the germline V gene (reference sequence). The V end lost 7 bases, the J end lost 2 bases, and 5 bases lay between the germline ends. This CDR3 is built from 12 residues. The V call is TRBV7-9, the J call TRBJ2-2, with no clear D. The origin of this receptor is an adult who received the AZD1222 COVID-19 vaccine. The sequencing used peripheral blood, collected 28 days after the second AZD1222 dose. This CDR3 is CASTSNTGELFF. CDR3 in DNA: TGTGCCAGCACCTCAAACACCGGGGAGCTGTTTTTT.